This T cell receptor (beta chain) is drawn from a study of graft-versus-host responses after intestinal transplantation. Study at large: Multivisceral, liver-intestinal, or isolated intestinal transplants were given to recipients. Induction using anti-thymocyte globulin, followed by tacrolimus and steroids for approximately 3 years, was given to all recipients.

V was cut by 11 bases and J by 1 base, with 14 bases left in between. Germline V gives CDR1 MNHNY, CDR2 SVGAGI (reference sequence). The length of the CDR3 is 13 residues. Libraries were prepared by immunoSEQ multiplex PCR; TCRdb keeps only in-frame clonotypes and omits some of them. The data show approximately 37,000 clones, 85% to 95% seen once. Study-level points and caveats: GvH clones were found in recipient marrow; some appeared first in ileum or blood. Individuals carrying graft-donor T cell macrochimerism showed high graft-versus-host to host-versus-graft clonal ratios in allografts.

Worth noting for this clone: As yet, its antigen is unknown.

This sequence was found in a human patient who received an intestinal transplant, so some T cells may come from the graft donor. This chain links TRBV6-6 with TRBJ1-1; maybe TRBD1 (6 bases). The sequences come from PBMCs, collected 700 to 750 days after intestinal transplantation. The CDR3 here is CAGGAGENTEAFF. As DNA, the CDR3 is TGTGCCGGGGGGGCAGGGGAGAACACTGAAGCTTTCTTT.